This TCR beta chain was retrieved from a study of T-cell memory formation after mild COVID-19. This clonotype appeared once. TCRdb passed the 5' RACE reads through MiXCR, listing each CDR3 protein once. The sample holds around 320,000 distinct CDR3 sequences, 28% seen once. This sequence was found in an adult woman who had mild COVID-19 (a few samples of this study predate the infection). Cell type and time point are not known. The material sequenced was PBMCs or a T cell subset sorted from them (not recorded which).

CDR3 amino acids: CASSVAARGGNEETQYF. The DNA of the CDR3 is TGTGCCAGCAGCGTAGCCGCCCGTGGGGGGAATGAAGAGACCCAGTACTTC. The rearrangement links TRBV9 to TRBJ2-5; a weak D match, TRBD2 (6 bases). There are 17 residues in the CDR3. Per the germline V gene, CDR1 is SGDLS and CDR2 is YYNGEE. V shed 0 bases and J shed 3 bases, with 18 bases lying between them.